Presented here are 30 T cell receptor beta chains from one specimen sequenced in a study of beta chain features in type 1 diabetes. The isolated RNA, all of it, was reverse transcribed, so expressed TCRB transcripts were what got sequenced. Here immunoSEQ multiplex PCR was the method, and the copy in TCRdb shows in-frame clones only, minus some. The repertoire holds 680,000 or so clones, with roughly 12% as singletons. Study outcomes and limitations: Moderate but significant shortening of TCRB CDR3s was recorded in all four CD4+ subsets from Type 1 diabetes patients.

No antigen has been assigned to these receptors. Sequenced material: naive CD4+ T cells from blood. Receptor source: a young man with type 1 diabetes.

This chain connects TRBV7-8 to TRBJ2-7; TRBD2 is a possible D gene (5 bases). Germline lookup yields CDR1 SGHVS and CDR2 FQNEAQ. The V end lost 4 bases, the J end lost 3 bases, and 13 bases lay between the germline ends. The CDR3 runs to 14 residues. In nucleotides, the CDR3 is TGTGCCAGCAGCTCCTGGCCGGGGAACTACGAGCAGTACTTC. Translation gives CASSSWPGNYEQYF.

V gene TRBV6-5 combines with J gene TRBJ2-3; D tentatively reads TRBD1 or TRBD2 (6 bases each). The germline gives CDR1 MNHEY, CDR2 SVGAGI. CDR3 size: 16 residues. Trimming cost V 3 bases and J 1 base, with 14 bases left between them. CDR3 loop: CASSYSGRGGTDTQYF. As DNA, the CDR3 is TGTGCCAGCAGTTATAGCGGCAGGGGCGGCACAGATACGCAGTATTTT.

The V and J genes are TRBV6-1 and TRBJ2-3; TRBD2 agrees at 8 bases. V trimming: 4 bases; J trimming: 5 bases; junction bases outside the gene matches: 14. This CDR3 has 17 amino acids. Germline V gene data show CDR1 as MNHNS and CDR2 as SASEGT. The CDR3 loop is CASSGLWDRGGQDTQYF. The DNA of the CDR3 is TGTGCCAGCAGTGGCCTTTGGGATCGGGGGGGCCAAGATACGCAGTATTTT.

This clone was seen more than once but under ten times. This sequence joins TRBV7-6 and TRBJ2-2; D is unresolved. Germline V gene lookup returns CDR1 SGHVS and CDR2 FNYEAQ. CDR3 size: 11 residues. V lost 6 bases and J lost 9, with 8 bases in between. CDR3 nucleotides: TGTGCCAGCAGTGGCTATAGGGAGCTGTTTTTT. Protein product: CASSGYRELFF.

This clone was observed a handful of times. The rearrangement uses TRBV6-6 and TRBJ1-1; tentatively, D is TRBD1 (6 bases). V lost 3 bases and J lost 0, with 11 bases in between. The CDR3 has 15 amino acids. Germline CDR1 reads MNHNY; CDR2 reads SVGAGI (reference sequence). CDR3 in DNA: TGTGCCAGCAGTTATACGACAGGCCTGAACACTGAAGCTTTCTTT. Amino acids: CASSYTTGLNTEAFF.

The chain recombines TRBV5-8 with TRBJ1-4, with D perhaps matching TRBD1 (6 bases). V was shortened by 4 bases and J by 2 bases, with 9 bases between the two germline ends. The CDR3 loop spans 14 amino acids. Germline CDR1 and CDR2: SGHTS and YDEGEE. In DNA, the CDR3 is TGTGCCAGCAGCGCAGGACAGACTAATGAAAAACTGTTTTTT. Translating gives CASSAGQTNEKLFF.

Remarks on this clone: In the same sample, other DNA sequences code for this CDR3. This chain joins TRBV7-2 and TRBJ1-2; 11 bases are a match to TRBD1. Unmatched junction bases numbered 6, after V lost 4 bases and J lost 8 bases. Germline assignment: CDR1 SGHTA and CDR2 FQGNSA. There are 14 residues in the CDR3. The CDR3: CASSSGQGVGGYTF. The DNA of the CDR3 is TGTGCCAGCAGCTCGGGACAGGGGGTCGGCGGCTACACCTTC.

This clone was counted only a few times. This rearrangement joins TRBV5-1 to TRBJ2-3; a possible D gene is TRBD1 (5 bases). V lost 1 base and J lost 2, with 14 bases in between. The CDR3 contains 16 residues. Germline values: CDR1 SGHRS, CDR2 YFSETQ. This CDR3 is CASSLTGDGYTDTQYF. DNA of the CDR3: TGCGCCAGCAGCTTGACAGGAGATGGTTACACAGATACGCAGTATTTT.

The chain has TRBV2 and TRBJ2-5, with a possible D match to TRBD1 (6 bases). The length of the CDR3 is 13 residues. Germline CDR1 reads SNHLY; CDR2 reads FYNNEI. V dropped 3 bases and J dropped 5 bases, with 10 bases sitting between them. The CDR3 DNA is TGTGCCAGCAGTGATGGGGGCCGGGAGACCCAGTACTTC. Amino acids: CASSDGGRETQYF.

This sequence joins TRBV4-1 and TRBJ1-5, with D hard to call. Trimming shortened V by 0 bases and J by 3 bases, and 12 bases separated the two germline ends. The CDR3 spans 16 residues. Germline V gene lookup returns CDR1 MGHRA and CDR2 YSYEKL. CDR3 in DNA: TGCGCCAGCAGCCAAGATATCCCCGCGGACAATCAGCCCCAGCATTTT. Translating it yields CASSQDIPADNQPQHF.

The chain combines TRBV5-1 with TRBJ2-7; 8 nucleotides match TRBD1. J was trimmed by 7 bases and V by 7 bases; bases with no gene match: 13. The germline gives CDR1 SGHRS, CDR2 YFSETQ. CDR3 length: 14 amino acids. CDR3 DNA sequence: TGCGCCAGCTCTGGACAGGGCCGAGGTCGGGAGCAGTACTTC. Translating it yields CASSGQGRGREQYF.

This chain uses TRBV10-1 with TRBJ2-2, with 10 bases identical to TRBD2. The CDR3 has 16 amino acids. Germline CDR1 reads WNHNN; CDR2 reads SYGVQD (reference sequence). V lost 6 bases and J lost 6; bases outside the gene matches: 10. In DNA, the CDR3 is TGCGCCAGCAGCGATTCCAGCGGGGGGGCCGCCGGGGAGCTGTTTTTT. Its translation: CASSDSSGGAAGELFF.

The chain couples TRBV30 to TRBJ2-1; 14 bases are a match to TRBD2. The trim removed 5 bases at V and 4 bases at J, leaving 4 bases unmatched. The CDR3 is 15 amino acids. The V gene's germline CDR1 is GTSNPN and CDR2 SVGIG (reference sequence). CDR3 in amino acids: CAWGTSGGPYNEQFF. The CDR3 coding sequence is TGTGCCTGGGGGACTAGCGGGGGCCCTTACAATGAGCAGTTCTTC.

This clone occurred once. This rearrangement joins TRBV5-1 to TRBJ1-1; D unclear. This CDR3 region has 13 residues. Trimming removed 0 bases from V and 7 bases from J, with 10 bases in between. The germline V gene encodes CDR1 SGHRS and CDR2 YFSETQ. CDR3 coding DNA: TGCGCCAGCAGCTTGGAGGTCGGGAATGAAGCTTTCTTT. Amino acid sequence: CASSLEVGNEAFF.

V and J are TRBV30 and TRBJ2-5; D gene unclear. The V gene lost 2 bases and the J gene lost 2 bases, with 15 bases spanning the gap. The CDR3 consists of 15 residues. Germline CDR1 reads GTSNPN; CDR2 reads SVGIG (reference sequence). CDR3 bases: TGTGCCTGGAGTATGGGGTACAGTCTACAAGAGACCCAGTACTTC. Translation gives CAWSMGYSLQETQYF.

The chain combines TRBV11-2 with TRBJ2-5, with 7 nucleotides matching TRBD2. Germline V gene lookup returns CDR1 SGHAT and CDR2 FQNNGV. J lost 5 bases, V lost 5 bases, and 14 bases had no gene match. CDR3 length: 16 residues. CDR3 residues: CASSPSQLQGGETQYF. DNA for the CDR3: TGTGCCAGCAGCCCCAGCCAGCTCCAGGGAGGGGAGACCCAGTACTTC. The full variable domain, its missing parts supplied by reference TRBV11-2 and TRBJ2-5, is EAGVAQSPRYKIIEKRQSVAFWCNPISGHATLYWYQQILGQGPKLLIQFQNNGVVDDSQLPKDRFSAERLKGVDSTLKIQPAKLEDSAVYLCASSPSQLQGGETQYFGPGTRLLVL.

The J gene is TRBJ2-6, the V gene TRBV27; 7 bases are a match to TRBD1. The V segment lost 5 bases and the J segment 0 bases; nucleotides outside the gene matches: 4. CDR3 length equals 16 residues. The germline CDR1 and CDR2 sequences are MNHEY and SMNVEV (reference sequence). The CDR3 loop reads CASSRDRSSGANVLTF. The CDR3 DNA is TGTGCCAGCAGTCGGGACAGATCCTCTGGGGCCAACGTCCTGACTTTC. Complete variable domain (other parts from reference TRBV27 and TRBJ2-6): EAQVTQNPRYLITVTGKKLTVTCSQNMNHEYMSWYRQDPGLGLRQIYYSMNVEVTDKGDVPEGYKVSRKEKRNFPLILESPSPNQTSLYFCASSRDRSSGANVLTFGAGSRLTVL.

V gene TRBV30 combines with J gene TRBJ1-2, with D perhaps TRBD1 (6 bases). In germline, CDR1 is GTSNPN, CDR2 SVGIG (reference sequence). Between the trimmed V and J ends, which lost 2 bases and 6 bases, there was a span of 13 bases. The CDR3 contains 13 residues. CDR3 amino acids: CAWSRGVMDGYTF. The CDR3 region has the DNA TGTGCCTGGAGTAGGGGGGTCATGGATGGCTACACCTTC.

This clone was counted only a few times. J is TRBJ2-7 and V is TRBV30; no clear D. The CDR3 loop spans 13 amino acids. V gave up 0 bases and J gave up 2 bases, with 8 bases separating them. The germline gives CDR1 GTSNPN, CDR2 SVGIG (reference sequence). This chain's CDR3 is CAWSVGVTYEQYF. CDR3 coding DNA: TGTGCCTGGAGTGTTGGGGTTACCTACGAGCAGTACTTC.

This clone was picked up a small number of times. The CDR3 DNA is TGTGCCAGCAGTGGACAGGGCGGGTTTACTGGGGCCAACGTCCTGACTTTC. Translation: CASSGQGGFTGANVLTF. The chain joins TRBV2 to TRBJ2-6, with 7 bases identical to TRBD1. Germline V gives CDR1 SNHLY, CDR2 FYNNEI. V shed 4 bases and J 2 bases; nucleotides not matched to a gene: 8. The CDR3 consists of 17 residues.

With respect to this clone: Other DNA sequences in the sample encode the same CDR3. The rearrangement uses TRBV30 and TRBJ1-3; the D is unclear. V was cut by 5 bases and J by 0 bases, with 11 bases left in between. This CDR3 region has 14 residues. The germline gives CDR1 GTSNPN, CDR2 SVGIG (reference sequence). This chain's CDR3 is CAWGTGSSGNTIYF. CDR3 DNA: TGTGCCTGGGGAACCGGATCCTCTGGAAACACCATATATTTT. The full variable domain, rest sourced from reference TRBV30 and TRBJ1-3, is SQTIHQWPATLVQPVGSPLSLECTVEGTSNPNLYWYRQAAGRGLQLLFYSVGIGQISSEVPQNLSASRPQDRQFILSSKKLLLSDSGFYLCAWGTGSSGNTIYFGEGSWLTVV.

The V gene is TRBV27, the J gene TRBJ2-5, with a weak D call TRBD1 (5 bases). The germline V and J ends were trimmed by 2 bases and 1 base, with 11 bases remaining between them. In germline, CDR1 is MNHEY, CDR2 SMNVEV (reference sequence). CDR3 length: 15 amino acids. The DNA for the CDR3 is TGTGCCAGCAGTTTACAGGGTATGGTCCAAGAGACCCAGTACTTC. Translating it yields CASSLQGMVQETQYF.

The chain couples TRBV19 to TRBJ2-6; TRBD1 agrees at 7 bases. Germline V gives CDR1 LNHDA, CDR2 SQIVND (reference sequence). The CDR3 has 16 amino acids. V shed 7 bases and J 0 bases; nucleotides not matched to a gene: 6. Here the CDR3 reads CASNPGQYSGANVLTF. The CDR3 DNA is TGTGCCAGTAATCCGGGACAGTACTCTGGGGCCAACGTCCTGACTTTC.

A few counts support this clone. CDR3 amino acids: CASSPAGEGNQPQHF. The DNA of the CDR3 is TGTGCCAGTAGTCCCGCAGGGGAGGGCAATCAGCCCCAGCATTTT. The V gene is TRBV19, the J gene TRBJ1-5; tentatively, D is TRBD1 (6 bases). Trimming removed 5 bases from V and 2 bases from J, with 13 bases in between. Germline V gives CDR1 LNHDA, CDR2 SQIVND (reference sequence). This CDR3 comprises 15 residues.

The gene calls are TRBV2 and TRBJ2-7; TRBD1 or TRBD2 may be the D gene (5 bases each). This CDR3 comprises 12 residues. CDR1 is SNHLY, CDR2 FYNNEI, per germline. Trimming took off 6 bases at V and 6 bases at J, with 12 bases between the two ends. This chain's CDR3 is CASSAPGREQYF. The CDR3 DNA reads TGTGCCAGCAGCGCCCCGGGGCGCGAGCAGTACTTC. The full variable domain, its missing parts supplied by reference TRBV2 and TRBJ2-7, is EPEVTQTPSHQVTQMGQEVILRCVPISNHLYFYWYRQILGQKVEFLVSFYNNEISEKSEIFDDQFSVERPDGSNFTLKIRSTKLEDSAMYFCASSAPGREQYFGPGTRLTVT.

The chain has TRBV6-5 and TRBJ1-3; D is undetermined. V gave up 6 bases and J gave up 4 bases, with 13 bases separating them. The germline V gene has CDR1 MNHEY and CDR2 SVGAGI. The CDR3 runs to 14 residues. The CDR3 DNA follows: TGTGCCAGCAGGCTTGGAGGAGGAGGAAACACCATATATTTT. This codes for CASRLGGGGNTIYF.

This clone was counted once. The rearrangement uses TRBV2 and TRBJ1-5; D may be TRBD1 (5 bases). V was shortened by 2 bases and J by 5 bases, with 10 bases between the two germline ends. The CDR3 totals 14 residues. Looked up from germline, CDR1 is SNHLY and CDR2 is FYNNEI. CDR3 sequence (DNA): TGTGCCAGCAGTGAATTGACAGCAGATCAGCCCCAGCATTTT. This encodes CASSELTADQPQHF.

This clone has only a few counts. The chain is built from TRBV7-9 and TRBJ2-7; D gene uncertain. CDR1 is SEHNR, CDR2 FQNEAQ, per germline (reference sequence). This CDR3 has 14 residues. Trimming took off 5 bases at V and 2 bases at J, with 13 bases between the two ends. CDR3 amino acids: CASSLRGSPYEQYF. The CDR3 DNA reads TGTGCCAGCAGCCTTCGCGGCAGTCCCTACGAGCAGTACTTC.

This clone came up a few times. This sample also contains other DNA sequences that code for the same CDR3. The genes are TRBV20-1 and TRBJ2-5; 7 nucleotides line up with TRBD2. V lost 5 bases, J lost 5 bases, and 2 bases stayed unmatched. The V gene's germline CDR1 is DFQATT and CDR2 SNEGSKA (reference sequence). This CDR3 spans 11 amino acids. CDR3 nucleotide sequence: TGCAGTGCTCCCGGGGGGGAGACCCAGTACTTC. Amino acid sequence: CSAPGGETQYF.

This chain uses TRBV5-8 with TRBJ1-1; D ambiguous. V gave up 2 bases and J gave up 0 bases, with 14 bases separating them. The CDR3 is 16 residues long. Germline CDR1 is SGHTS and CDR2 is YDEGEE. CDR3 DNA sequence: TGTGCCAGCAGCTTATTGGCATGGGGTCTGAACACTGAAGCTTTCTTT. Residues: CASSLLAWGLNTEAFF.